Shown below are 17 T cell receptor beta chains from a single sample sequenced in a study of beta chain features in type 1 diabetes. cDNA synthesis used the whole RNA isolate, giving expressed TCRB sequences. The protocol was immunoSEQ multiplex PCR, while the TCRdb copy is restricted to in-frame clones and leaves out a portion. There are some 150,000 clones in the sample; around an eighth occur only once, and under 1.5% lies in the top ten. Their antigens remain unidentified. Broader study findings: Moderately but significantly shorter TCRB CDR3s were found in Type 1 diabetes patients in all four CD4+ subsets.

The sample taken for sequencing was central memory CD4+ T cells from blood. The receptors here all came from a man aged 18 to 29 with type 1 diabetes.

This clone was counted only a few times. Possible read error: a much larger clone is one base away. V and J are TRBV5-4 and TRBJ2-3; D is unclear. Germline CDR1 and CDR2: SGHNT and YYREEE (reference sequence). The germline V and J ends were trimmed by 4 bases and 0 bases, with 3 bases remaining between them. The CDR3 covers 12 residues. This CDR3 is CASSRSTDTQYF. CDR3 DNA: TGTGCCAGCAGCCGTAGCACAGATACGCAGTATTTT.

This clone was detected a few times. The gene calls are TRBV14 and TRBJ1-6; D unresolved. CDR1 and CDR2 (germline): SGHDN, FVKESK. The CDR3 sequence is 19 residues long. V was trimmed by 0 bases and J by 0 bases, leaving 15 bases between them. The CDR3 DNA is TGTGCCAGCAGCCAAGATTCACAAACGATACCCTCCTATAATTCACCCCTCCACTTT. Amino acid sequence: CASSQDSQTIPSYNSPLHF.

The chain recombines TRBV29-1 with TRBJ1-2; D unresolved. CDR1 and CDR2 (germline): SQVTM, ANQGSEA. The V gene lost 7 bases and the J gene lost 7 bases, with 16 bases spanning the gap. The CDR3 runs to 12 residues. The CDR3 protein is CSARRVSGGYTF. DNA for the CDR3: TGCAGCGCCCGAAGGGTATCTGGTGGCTACACCTTC.

V and J are TRBV18 and TRBJ1-1, with 8 bases that match TRBD1. The CDR3 consists of 14 residues. V gave up 3 bases and J gave up 4 bases; unmatched junction bases: 4. CDR1 is KGHSH, CDR2 LQKENI, per germline. Here the CDR3 reads CASSPQGAATEAFF. As DNA, the CDR3 is TGTGCCAGCTCACCCCAGGGGGCGGCCACTGAAGCTTTCTTT. The variable domain in full, completed from reference TRBV18 and TRBJ1-1, reads NAGVMQNPRHLVRRRGQEARLRCSPMKGHSHVYWYRQLPEEGLKFMVYLQKENIIDESGMPKERFSAEFPKEGPSILRIQQVVRGDSAAYFCASSPQGAATEAFFGQGTRLTVV.

At least ten counts were recorded for this clone. Different DNA sequences within this sample yield the same CDR3. J is TRBJ2-7 and V is TRBV11-2; TRBD1 is a possible D gene (5 bases). Per the germline V gene, CDR1 is SGHAT and CDR2 is FQNNGV. V lost 4 bases to trimming and J lost 3 bases, with 7 bases between them. CDR3 size: 12 residues. In DNA form, the CDR3 reads TGTGCCAGCAGCTCCCAGGGCTACGAGCAGTACTTC. Translated: CASSSQGYEQYF. Combining the CDR3 with reference TRBV11-2 and TRBJ2-7 gives the whole variable domain EAGVAQSPRYKIIEKRQSVAFWCNPISGHATLYWYQQILGQGPKLLIQFQNNGVVDDSQLPKDRFSAERLKGVDSTLKIQPAKLEDSAVYLCASSSQGYEQYFGPGTRLTVT.

This clone was recorded a few times. The J gene is TRBJ2-5, the V gene TRBV27, with no clear D. This CDR3 is built from 16 residues. Germline lookup yields CDR1 MNHEY and CDR2 SMNVEV (reference sequence). V lost 0 bases, J lost 1 base, and 12 bases lay in between. The CDR3 region is CASSLSPSPPQETQYF. CDR3 DNA: TGTGCCAGCAGTTTATCTCCCTCGCCTCCCCAAGAGACCCAGTACTTC.

The V gene is TRBV2, the J gene TRBJ1-2; D is possibly TRBD1 (5 bases). Germline V gene data show CDR1 as SNHLY and CDR2 as FYNNEI. V lost 1 base to trimming and J lost 3 bases, with 9 bases between them. The CDR3 has 14 amino acids. CDR3 region: CASSEGQTYYGYTF. For the CDR3, the DNA is TGTGCCAGCAGTGAAGGACAGACGTACTATGGCTACACCTTC.

The table lists this clone with many counts. V is TRBV7-9 and J is TRBJ1-6; the D gene is possibly TRBD1 (6 bases). CDR3 length: 15 amino acids. The V gene's germline CDR1 is SEHNR and CDR2 FQNEAQ (reference sequence). V lost 5 bases and J 8 bases, leaving 16 bases between the germline ends. DNA of the CDR3: TGTGCCAGCAGCCAGAAGGGGGGTTCGGATTCACCCCTCCACTTT. This codes for CASSQKGGSDSPLHF.

This clone was counted between two and nine times. The chain has TRBV4-2 and TRBJ1-5, with 7 bases lining up with TRBD1. Germline-derived CDR1 and CDR2 are LGHNA and YNFKEQ. CDR3 size: 15 residues. Unmatched junction bases numbered 5, after V lost 2 bases and J lost 4 bases. The CDR3 is CASSQIDRDNQPQHF. CDR3 in DNA: TGTGCCAGCAGCCAAATTGACAGGGATAATCAGCCCCAGCATTTT.

This clone was seen repeatedly, ten times or more. CDR3 in amino acids: CASSLARETQYF. The CDR3 DNA reads TGTGCCAGCAGCTTAGCGCGAGAGACCCAGTACTTC. The chain couples TRBV7-6 to TRBJ2-5; D call uncertain. CDR1 is SGHVS and CDR2 is FNYEAQ in the germline V gene. The CDR3 has 12 amino acids. V lost 0 bases, J lost 4 bases, and 3 bases lay in between.

The chain links TRBV5-1 to TRBJ1-2, with D unclear. V lost 4 bases and J 2 bases, leaving 12 bases between the germline ends. Germline lookup yields CDR1 SGHRS and CDR2 YFSETQ. This CDR3 has 14 amino acids. CDR3 DNA sequence: TGCGCCAGCAGCCAGAATTCGGTCAACTATGGCTACACCTTC. Translated: CASSQNSVNYGYTF.

A remark on this clone: It differs at one base from a far larger clone, so likely a read error. The rearrangement uses TRBV29-1 and TRBJ2-5; D could derive from TRBD1 or TRBD2 (5 bases each). Germline CDR1 reads SQVTM; CDR2 reads ANQGSEA. This CDR3 has 13 residues. V dropped 7 bases and J dropped 4 bases, with 16 bases sitting between them. Here the CDR3 DNA reads TGCAGCGGGCTGACTACTGGGGGAGAGACCCAGTACTTC. Translated, it gives CSGLTTGGETQYF.

The chain couples TRBV19 to TRBJ1-2; tentatively, D is TRBD1 (5 bases). The CDR3 is 15 amino acids. V lost 5 bases to trimming and J lost 2 bases, with 15 bases between them. CDR1 LNHDA and CDR2 SQIVND come from the germline V gene (reference sequence). CDR3 amino acids: CASSPPAGLNYGYTF. CDR3 sequence (DNA): TGTGCCAGTAGTCCCCCCGCGGGGCTGAACTATGGCTACACCTTC.

V and J are TRBV27 and TRBJ1-1; tentatively, D is TRBD1 (5 bases). CDR1 MNHEY and CDR2 SMNVEV come from the germline V gene (reference sequence). This CDR3 is 14 amino acids long. Trimming pared 7 bases from V and 4 bases from J, leaving 16 bases between. The CDR3 region has the DNA TGTGCCAGCACCACCTTTGGGACTTCCACTGAAGCTTTCTTT. Translation gives CASTTFGTSTEAFF.

The V call is TRBV29-1, the J call TRBJ2-7, with 8 bases lining up with TRBD1. V lost 6 bases and J lost 2; bases outside the gene matches: 3. This CDR3 comprises 12 residues. CDR1 and CDR2 from the germline V gene are SQVTM and ANQGSEA. Here the CDR3 reads CSVGQAPYEQYF. In nucleotides, the CDR3 is TGCAGCGTGGGACAGGCGCCCTACGAGCAGTACTTC.

The gene calls are TRBV7-6 and TRBJ2-5; possible D gene TRBD1, 6 bases. The CDR3 is 14 residues long. CDR1 is SGHVS and CDR2 is FNYEAQ in the germline V gene. V shed 2 bases and J shed 5 bases, with 12 bases lying between them. CDR3 sequence reads: CASSLPQGRETQYF. CDR3 DNA sequence: TGTGCCAGCAGCTTACCGCAGGGGCGGGAGACCCAGTACTTC.

This chain joins TRBV6-1 and TRBJ2-5; TRBD2 might be the D (6 bases). Trimming removed 4 bases from V and 2 bases from J, with 17 bases in between. CDR3 length equals 16 residues. Germline CDR1 MNHNS, CDR2 SASEGT. Here the CDR3 reads CASSVDEDYPQETQYF. The CDR3 nucleotides read TGTGCCAGCAGTGTAGACGAGGACTACCCGCAAGAGACCCAGTACTTC.